The entry that follows covers one TCR beta chain sequence. The data originate from a study of blood T cell repertoires in COVID-19. Study in general: The study drew acute and convalescent COVID-19 samples from the United States, Italy and Spain.

The CDR3 runs 12 residues. Looked up from germline, CDR1 is LNHDA and CDR2 is SQIVND (reference sequence). With 3 bases removed from V and 4 bases from J, the gap between germline ends came to 6 bases. In the original workflow: From reference gene primer amplification, estimates of nucleated cell counts were derived. The assay was immunoSEQ multiplex PCR, and TCRdb's table has in-frame clones only and misses some. V and J calls plus clone size are reproduced from that table; the DNA served to infer D and trimming. Here the sample spans around 200,000 clones, 85% to 90% being singletons. This chain joins TRBV19 and TRBJ1-2; D remains ambiguous. Sample: peripheral blood. The clonotype originates from a man younger than 30 with active or convalescent COVID-19. CDR3 sequence (DNA): TGTGCCAGTAGTATTGCCGGCTATGGCTACACCTTC. This gives the protein CASSIAGYGYTF.